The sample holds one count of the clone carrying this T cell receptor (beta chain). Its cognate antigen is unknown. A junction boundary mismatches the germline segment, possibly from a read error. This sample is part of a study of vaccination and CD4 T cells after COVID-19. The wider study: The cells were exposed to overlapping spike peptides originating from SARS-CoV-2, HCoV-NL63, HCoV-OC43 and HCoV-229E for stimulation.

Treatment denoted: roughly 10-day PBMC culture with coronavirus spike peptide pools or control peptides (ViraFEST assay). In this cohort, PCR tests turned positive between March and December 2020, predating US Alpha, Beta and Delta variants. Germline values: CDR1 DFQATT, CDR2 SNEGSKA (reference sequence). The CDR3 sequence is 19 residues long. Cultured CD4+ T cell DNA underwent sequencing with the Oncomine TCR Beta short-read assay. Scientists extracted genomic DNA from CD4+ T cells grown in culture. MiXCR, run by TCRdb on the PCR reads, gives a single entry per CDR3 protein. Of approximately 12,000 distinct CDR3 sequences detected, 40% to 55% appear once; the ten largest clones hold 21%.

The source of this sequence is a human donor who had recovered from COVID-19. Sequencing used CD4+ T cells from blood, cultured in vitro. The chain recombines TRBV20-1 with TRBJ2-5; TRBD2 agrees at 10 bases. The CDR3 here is CSATSLAGDSWGYQETQHF. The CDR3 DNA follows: TGCAGTGCTACCTCCCTAGCGGGAGACTCTTGGGGGTACCAAGAGACCCAGCACTTC.